This T cell receptor beta chain was documented in a study of blood T cell repertoires in COVID-19. Across the study: The United States, Italy and Spain provided the acute and convalescent COVID-19 samples. PBMCs, B-cell-depleted T cells, or T cells provided the cDNA or gDNA that made up the material.

Repertoires were generated with immunoSEQ multiplex PCR, while TCRdb's copy carries only in-frame clones and drops some. The sample yields more than 25,000 clones, over 75% seen once. The J segment lost 3 bases and the V segment lost 4 bases, leaving 3 bases of the junction unmatched. The germline CDR1 and CDR2 sequences are SGHNT and YYREEE (reference sequence). The CDR3 sequence is 15 residues long. This clone has only one observation. This TCR was recovered from a man aged 45-65 years with active or convalescent COVID-19. The rearrangement uses TRBV5-4 and TRBJ2-7; TRBD2 aligns across 14 bases. The sequenced sample was peripheral blood. The CDR3 nucleotides read TGTGCCAGCAGCAAGGGACTAGCGGGGGACTACGAGCAGTACTTC. Protein: CASSKGLAGDYEQYF.